These 30 T cell receptor beta chains came from one sample sequenced in a study of cytomegalovirus exposure and HLA in healthy donors. PCR primers comprised 60 Vbeta and 13 Jbeta primers. The method was immunoSEQ multiplex PCR; TCRdb's version includes in-frame clones alone and lacks a portion of them. The sample yields around 180,000 clones, over 75% seen once. Sequenced: PBMCs. All receptors come from a woman aged 45-65 years in good health and CMV-seronegative.

The rearrangement uses TRBV11-3 and TRBJ2-4; the match to TRBD1 covers 8 bases. The trim removed 5 bases at V and 9 bases at J, leaving 3 bases unmatched. There are 12 residues in the CDR3. CDR1 is SGHNT, CDR2 YENEEA, per germline. CDR3 region: CASSLTGGIQYF. CDR3 nucleotide sequence: TGTGCCAGCAGCCTTACAGGGGGCATTCAGTACTTC.

V gene TRBV19 combines with J gene TRBJ2-2, with no clear D. The V gene lost 1 base and the J gene lost 5 bases, with 5 bases spanning the gap. Germline V lookup: CDR1 LNHDA, CDR2 SQIVND (reference sequence). CDR3 length equals 13 residues. DNA of the CDR3: TGTGCCAGTAGTATAGGAGAAACCGGGGAGCTGTTTTTT. It codes for CASSIGETGELFF.

This chain uses TRBV5-4 with TRBJ2-7; D is perhaps TRBD1 (7 bases). Trimming left V 4 bases short and J 3 bases short, with 14 bases between. Looked up from germline, CDR1 is SGHNT and CDR2 is YYREEE (reference sequence). The CDR3 is 14 residues long. CDR3 amino acids: CASSPRQGGYEQYF. The CDR3 DNA reads as TGTGCCAGCAGCCCCCGACAGGGAGGCTACGAGCAGTACTTC.

V is TRBV7-9 and J is TRBJ1-1; no clear D. V lost 5 bases to trimming and J lost 3 bases, with 22 bases between them. The CDR3 is 17 amino acids. Germline CDR1 SEHNR, CDR2 FQNEAQ (reference sequence). CDR3 sequence reads: CASSPAFGRGRDTEAFF. CDR3 DNA: TGTGCCAGCAGCCCCGCCTTCGGGCGGGGTCGGGACACTGAAGCTTTCTTT. The complete variable domain, with remaining parts taken from reference TRBV7-9 and TRBJ1-1, reads DTGVSQNPRHKITKRGQNVTFRCDPISEHNRLYWYRQTLGQGPEFLTYFQNEAQLEKSRLLSDRFSAERPKGSFSTLEIQRTEQGDSAMYLCASSPAFGRGRDTEAFFGQGTRLTVV.

Worth noting for this clone: Sequence at one end of the junction differs from germline and may be a read error. The gene calls are TRBV5-1 and TRBJ2-6, with 11 bases fitting TRBD1. Germline lookup yields CDR1 SGHRS and CDR2 YFSETQ. CDR3 size: 14 residues. CDR3 sequence reads: CASSWDRGDNVLTF. CDR3 sequence (DNA): TGCGCCAGCAGCTGGGACAGGGGGGACAACGTCCTGACTTTC.

The chain carries TRBV4-3 and TRBJ1-2; perhaps TRBD1 as D (5 bases). CDR3 size: 14 residues. V was pared by 4 bases and J by 1 base, with 10 bases between. Germline CDR1 LGHNA, CDR2 YSLEER. The CDR3 nucleotides are TGCGCCAGCAGCCTAACGACAGATAACTATGGCTACACCTTC. Its translation is CASSLTTDNYGYTF.

This clone has only one observation. The rearrangement uses TRBV18 and TRBJ1-4; 8 nucleotides line up with TRBD1. Germline V gives CDR1 KGHSH, CDR2 LQKENI. CDR3 size: 16 residues. V trimming: 5 bases; J trimming: 4 bases; junction bases outside the gene matches: 9. The CDR3 region has the DNA TGTGCCAGCTCAGAAGTGACAGGGGCGCTTAATGAAAAACTGTTTTTT. Its protein product is CASSEVTGALNEKLFF.

The V call is TRBV18, the J call TRBJ1-3, with 7 bases fitting TRBD1. The V gene's germline CDR1 is KGHSH and CDR2 LQKENI. This CDR3 has 18 amino acids. With V trimmed by 4 bases and J by 2 bases, 14 bases remained unmatched. The CDR3 coding sequence is TGTGCCAGCTCACTCCGGGACAGTTCGCTTCTGACTGGAAACACCATATATTTT. Translating it yields CASSLRDSSLLTGNTIYF. Based on the CDR3 plus reference TRBV18 and TRBJ1-3, the full variable domain is NAGVMQNPRHLVRRRGQEARLRCSPMKGHSHVYWYRQLPEEGLKFMVYLQKENIIDESGMPKERFSAEFPKEGPSILRIQQVVRGDSAAYFCASSLRDSSLLTGNTIYFGEGSWLTVV.

V gene TRBV5-1 combines with J gene TRBJ2-1; weak D call: TRBD2 (5 bases). The length of the CDR3 is 12 residues. V lost 5 bases and J lost 6, with 9 bases in between. Germline V CDR1 and CDR2: SGHRS, YFSETQ. In DNA, the CDR3 is TGCGCCAGCAGGAGAGGGCCCAATGAGCAGTTCTTC. Translating gives CASRRGPNEQFF.

The rearrangement links TRBV18 to TRBJ2-3, with 10 nucleotides matching TRBD2. V was pared by 0 bases and J by 2 bases, with 2 bases of the junction left unmatched. This CDR3 is 16 amino acids long. Germline V gives CDR1 KGHSH, CDR2 LQKENI. This CDR3 is CASSPPGLADTDTQYF. CDR3 DNA: TGTGCCAGCTCACCACCCGGACTAGCGGACACAGATACGCAGTATTTT.

The CDR3 coding sequence is TGCGCCAGCAGCCAAGGGTCCCTAGCGGGGAACTACAATGAGCAGTTCTTC. Translation gives CASSQGSLAGNYNEQFF. V is TRBV4-1 and J is TRBJ2-1, with 9 bases matching TRBD2. Germline CDR1 reads MGHRA; CDR2 reads YSYEKL. Unmatched junction bases numbered 7, after V lost 1 base and J lost 3 bases. The CDR3 spans 17 residues.

This clone was found once. This rearrangement joins TRBV23-1 to TRBJ2-3; 11 bases line up with TRBD2. TRBV23-1 is recorded as an ORF, its role being uncertain. With V trimmed by 6 bases and J by 6 bases, 20 bases remained unmatched. This CDR3 spans 19 amino acids. CDR3 DNA: TGCGCCAGCAGCCCTATTCCTAGCGGGGGGAGGCCAATTACGGATACGCAGTATTTT. It yields the protein CASSPIPSGGRPITDTQYF.

Only a few counts were recorded for this clone. The rearrangement joins TRBV27 to TRBJ2-1; the match to TRBD2 covers 11 bases. The CDR3 covers 19 residues. The V gene end was trimmed by 5 bases and the J gene end by 9 bases; junction bases not matched to a gene: 21. The germline V gene encodes CDR1 MNHEY and CDR2 SMNVEV (reference sequence). This CDR3 is CASSPLVVLSTSGVGEQFF. Written as DNA, the CDR3 is TGTGCCAGCAGTCCTCTCGTGGTTCTCTCGACTAGCGGGGTGGGTGAGCAGTTCTTC.

This clone was observed a few times. The V and J genes are TRBV13 and TRBJ2-1; possibly TRBD2 for D (5 bases). This CDR3 is 15 amino acids long. Per germline, CDR1 PRHDT and CDR2 FYEKMQ (reference sequence). V gave up 1 base and J gave up 6 bases, with 13 bases separating them. The CDR3 loop is CASSLVALASNEQFF. CDR3 in DNA: TGTGCCAGCAGCTTAGTCGCTCTAGCATCCAATGAGCAGTTCTTC.

This chain links TRBV19 with TRBJ2-7; 7 bases agree with TRBD2. Germline CDR1 LNHDA, CDR2 SQIVND (reference sequence). The CDR3 contains 15 residues. The V and J ends lost 1 base and 2 bases, in that order; junction bases with no gene match: 5. The CDR3 coding sequence is TGTGCCAGTAGTATAGTTCAAGCGGGAACCTACGAGCAGTACTTC. Amino acids: CASSIVQAGTYEQYF.

In DNA form, the CDR3 reads TGTGCCAGCAGCCGCGGGACAGACTACAATGAGCAGTTCTTC. Its protein product is CASSRGTDYNEQFF. This chain connects TRBV7-9 to TRBJ2-1, with D possibly being TRBD1 (7 bases). The germline CDR1 and CDR2 sequences are SEHNR and FQNEAQ (reference sequence). There are 14 residues in the CDR3. The V end lost 5 bases, the J end lost 3 bases, and 11 bases lay between the germline ends.

The chain is built from TRBV28 and TRBJ2-7; tentative D call: TRBD1 (6 bases). Per the germline V gene, CDR1 is MDHEN and CDR2 is SYDVKM. The CDR3 contains 16 residues. The V end lost 3 bases, the J end lost 3 bases, and 18 bases lay between the germline ends. CDR3 sequence (DNA): TGTGCCAGCAGTTTGGGCTCGGGTACAGGGTACTACGAGCAGTACTTC. Translation: CASSLGSGTGYYEQYF.

The chain recombines TRBV7-2 with TRBJ1-2; D not resolved. Germline V gene sequence: CDR1 SGHTA, CDR2 FQGNSA. The CDR3 length is 13 residues. V dropped 8 bases and J dropped 7 bases, with 17 bases sitting between them. The CDR3 spells CASRPGSLLGYTF. CDR3 nucleotides: TGTGCCAGCCGACCGGGGTCTCTCCTTGGCTACACCTTC.

The rearrangement links TRBV27 to TRBJ1-1, with 7 bases aligning to TRBD1. CDR3 length equals 16 residues. V lost 4 bases, J lost 0 bases, and 8 bases stayed unmatched. Germline V gene lookup returns CDR1 MNHEY and CDR2 SMNVEV (reference sequence). CDR3 protein: CASSSPTQGMNTEAFF. CDR3 coding DNA: TGTGCCAGCAGTTCCCCTACACAGGGGATGAACACTGAAGCTTTCTTT.

This chain links TRBV5-6 with TRBJ2-1; TRBD2 matches 9 bases. This CDR3 is 15 amino acids long. V dropped 0 bases and J dropped 6; count of bases not matched to a gene: 4. Germline V gives CDR1 SGHDT, CDR2 YYEEEE. This CDR3 is CASSLETSGTNEQFF. The CDR3 region has the DNA TGTGCCAGCAGCTTGGAGACTAGCGGAACCAATGAGCAGTTCTTC.

This chain links TRBV13 with TRBJ1-2; D is uncertain. CDR1 is PRHDT, CDR2 FYEKMQ, per germline (reference sequence). Trimming removed 0 bases from V and 5 bases from J, with 7 bases in between. The CDR3 runs 13 residues. This CDR3 reads CASSLGRGYGYTF. The CDR3 coding sequence is TGTGCCAGCAGCTTAGGTCGGGGATATGGCTACACCTTC.

This sequence joins TRBV7-2 and TRBJ1-2, with TRBD1 identical over 7 bases. V lost 7 bases, J lost 7 bases, and 6 bases stayed unmatched. Germline CDR1 is SGHTA and CDR2 is FQGNSA. CDR3 length: 12 amino acids. CDR3 nucleotide sequence: TGTGCCAGCACCACCGGGACAGCTGGCTACACCTTC. Protein: CASTTGTAGYTF.

The V call is TRBV4-1, the J call TRBJ2-7; no reliable D call. CDR1 is MGHRA, CDR2 YSYEKL, per germline. The CDR3 consists of 14 residues. V gave up 3 bases and J gave up 4 bases, with 13 bases separating them. The CDR3 protein is CASSQVVFLYEQYF. For the CDR3, the DNA is TGCGCCAGCAGCCAGGTAGTCTTCCTTTACGAGCAGTACTTC.

The gene calls are TRBV7-9 and TRBJ2-2, with D tentatively TRBD2 (5 bases). V lost 3 bases and J 5 bases, leaving 16 bases between the germline ends. The germline gives CDR1 SEHNR, CDR2 FQNEAQ (reference sequence). The CDR3 is 16 residues long. The chain's CDR3 is CASSFTPTGSTGELFF. The CDR3, as DNA: TGTGCCAGCAGCTTTACACCCACGGGGTCGACCGGGGAGCTGTTTTTT.

This sequence joins TRBV7-8 and TRBJ2-3; D may be TRBD1 (6 bases). The germline V and J ends were trimmed by 2 bases and 4 bases, with 16 bases remaining between them. CDR3 size: 16 residues. Germline CDR1 and CDR2: SGHVS and FQNEAQ. CDR3 loop: CASSLRRGGLSDTQYF. The CDR3 region has the DNA TGTGCCAGCAGCTTACGCAGGGGCGGTTTATCAGATACGCAGTATTTT.

This chain joins TRBV11-1 and TRBJ1-1; 8 bases agree with TRBD1. Unmatched junction bases numbered 5, after V lost 5 bases and J lost 0 bases. The CDR3 covers 15 residues. From germline, CDR1 is SGHAT and CDR2 FQDESV (reference sequence). CDR3 in amino acids: CASSTGQGLNTEAFF. Written as DNA, the CDR3 is TGTGCCAGCAGCACCGGACAGGGATTGAACACTGAAGCTTTCTTT.

This rearrangement joins TRBV11-3 to TRBJ2-2; D might be TRBD2 (6 bases). Between the trimmed V and J ends, which lost 7 bases and 4 bases, there was a span of 13 bases. CDR1 and CDR2 (germline): SGHNT, YENEEA. CDR3 length: 14 residues. CDR3 loop: CASILLGGTGELFF. The CDR3 DNA reads as TGTGCCAGCATCCTACTCGGGGGCACCGGGGAGCTGTTTTTT. The full variable domain, rest sourced from reference TRBV11-3 and TRBJ2-2, is EAGVVQSPRYKIIEKKQPVAFWCNPISGHNTLYWYLQNLGQGPELLIRYENEEAVDDSQLPKDRFSAERLKGVDSTLKIQPAELGDSAVYLCASILLGGTGELFFGEGSRLTVL.

CDR3 DNA sequence: TGTGCCAGCGGGGCCGGGGACAGCATTCAGTACTTC. Residues: CASGAGDSIQYF. The chain carries TRBV11-2 and TRBJ2-4, with TRBD1 matching 7 bases. CDR3 length: 12 residues. Germline V lookup: CDR1 SGHAT, CDR2 FQNNGV. Germline trimming cut 8 bases from V and 9 bases from J; bases unmatched to any gene: 7.

This clone appeared a few times. The rearrangement uses TRBV7-9 and TRBJ2-3, with D possibly matching TRBD2 (5 bases). V lost 4 bases and J 3 bases, leaving 17 bases between the germline ends. CDR1 is SEHNR, CDR2 FQNEAQ, per germline (reference sequence). This CDR3 has 16 amino acids. The CDR3 protein is CASSSPTSSPTDTQYF. CDR3 DNA: TGTGCCAGCAGCTCCCCCACTAGTTCCCCTACAGATACGCAGTATTTT. Using reference TRBV7-9 and TRBJ2-3 for the parts outside the CDR3, the full variable domain is DTGVSQNPRHKITKRGQNVTFRCDPISEHNRLYWYRQTLGQGPEFLTYFQNEAQLEKSRLLSDRFSAERPKGSFSTLEIQRTEQGDSAMYLCASSSPTSSPTDTQYFGPGTRLTVL.

This sequence joins TRBV6-1 and TRBJ1-5; D is unclear. This CDR3 has 11 residues. Looked up from germline, CDR1 is MNHNS and CDR2 is SASEGT. Between the trimmed V and J ends, which lost 7 bases and 4 bases, there was a span of 5 bases. In DNA, the CDR3 is TGTGCCAGCATGGAGAATCAGCCCCAGCATTTT. Translating gives CASMENQPQHF.